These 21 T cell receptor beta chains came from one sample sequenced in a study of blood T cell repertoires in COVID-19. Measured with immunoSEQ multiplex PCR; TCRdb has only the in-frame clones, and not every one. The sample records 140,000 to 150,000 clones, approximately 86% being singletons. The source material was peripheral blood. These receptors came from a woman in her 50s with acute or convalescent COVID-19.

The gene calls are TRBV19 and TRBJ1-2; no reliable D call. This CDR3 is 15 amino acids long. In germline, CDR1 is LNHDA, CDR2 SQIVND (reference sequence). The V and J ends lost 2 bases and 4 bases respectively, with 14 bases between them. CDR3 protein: CASSISGRGLYGYTF. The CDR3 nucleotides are TGTGCCAGTAGTATATCGGGCCGAGGGCTCTATGGCTACACCTTC.

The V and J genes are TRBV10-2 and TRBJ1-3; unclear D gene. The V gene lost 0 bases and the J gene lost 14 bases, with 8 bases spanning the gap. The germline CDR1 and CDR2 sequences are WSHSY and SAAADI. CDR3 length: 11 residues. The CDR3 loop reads CASSESGAVYF. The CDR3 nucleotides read TGCGCCAGCAGTGAGTCAGGAGCAGTATATTTT.

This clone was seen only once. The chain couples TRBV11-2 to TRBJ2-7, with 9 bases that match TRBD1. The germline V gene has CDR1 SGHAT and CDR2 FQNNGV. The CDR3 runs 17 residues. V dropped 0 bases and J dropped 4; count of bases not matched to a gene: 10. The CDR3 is CASSLDFLGTGRYEQYF. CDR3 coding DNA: TGTGCCAGCAGCTTAGATTTCCTTGGGACAGGGAGGTACGAGCAGTACTTC.

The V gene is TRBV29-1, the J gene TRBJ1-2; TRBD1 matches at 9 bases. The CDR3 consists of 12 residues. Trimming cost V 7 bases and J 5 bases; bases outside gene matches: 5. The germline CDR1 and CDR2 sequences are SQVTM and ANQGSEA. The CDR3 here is CSAHDRGYGYTF. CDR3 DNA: TGCAGCGCACATGACAGGGGGTATGGCTACACCTTC.

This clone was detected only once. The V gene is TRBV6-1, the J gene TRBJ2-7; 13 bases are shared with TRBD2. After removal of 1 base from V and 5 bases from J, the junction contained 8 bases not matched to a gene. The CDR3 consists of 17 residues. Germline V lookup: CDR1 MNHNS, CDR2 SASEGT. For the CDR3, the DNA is TGTGCCAGCAGTGAAGTAGATTGGGGGACTAGCGGGGACGAGCAGTACTTC. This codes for CASSEVDWGTSGDEQYF.

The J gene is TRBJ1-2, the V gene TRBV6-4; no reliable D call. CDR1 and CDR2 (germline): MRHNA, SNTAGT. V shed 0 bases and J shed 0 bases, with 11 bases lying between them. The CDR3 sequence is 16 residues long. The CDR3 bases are TGTGCCAGCAGTGACTCTGCGGCAGACTCTAACTATGGCTACACCTTC. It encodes CASSDSAADSNYGYTF.

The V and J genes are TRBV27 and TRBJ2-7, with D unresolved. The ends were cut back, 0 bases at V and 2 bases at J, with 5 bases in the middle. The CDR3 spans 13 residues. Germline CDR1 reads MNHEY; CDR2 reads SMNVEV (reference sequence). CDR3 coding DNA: TGTGCCAGCAGTTTATCATTCACCTACGAGCAGTACTTC. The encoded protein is CASSLSFTYEQYF.

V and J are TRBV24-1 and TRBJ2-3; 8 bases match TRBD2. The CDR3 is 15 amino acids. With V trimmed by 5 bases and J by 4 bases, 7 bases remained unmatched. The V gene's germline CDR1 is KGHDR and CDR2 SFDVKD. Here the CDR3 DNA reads TGTGCCACCAGTGGGAGCATCGGGGGGGCAGATACGCAGTATTTT. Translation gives CATSGSIGGADTQYF.

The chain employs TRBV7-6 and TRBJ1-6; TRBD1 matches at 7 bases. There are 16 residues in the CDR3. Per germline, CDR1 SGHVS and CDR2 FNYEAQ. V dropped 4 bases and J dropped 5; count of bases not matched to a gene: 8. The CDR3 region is CASSSLTGTHNSPLHF. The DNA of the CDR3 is TGTGCCAGCAGCTCACTGACAGGGACCCATAATTCACCCCTCCACTTT.

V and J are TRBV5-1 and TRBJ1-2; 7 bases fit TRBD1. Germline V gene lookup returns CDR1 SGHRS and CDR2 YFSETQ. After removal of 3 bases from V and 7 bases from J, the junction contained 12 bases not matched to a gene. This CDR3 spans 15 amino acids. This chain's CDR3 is CASSSDDDRVGGYTF. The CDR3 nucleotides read TGCGCCAGCAGCTCCGACGACGACAGGGTGGGTGGCTACACCTTC.

Here the CDR3 DNA reads TGTGCCAGCAGCCAAGATGGTCCGGGGGATGGCTATGGCTACACCTTC. The encoded protein is CASSQDGPGDGYGYTF. This chain uses TRBV3-1 (or the pseudogene TRBV3-2) with TRBJ1-2, with D maybe TRBD1 (5 bases). Per the germline V gene, CDR1 is LGHDT and CDR2 is YNNKEL (reference sequence). V was cut by 0 bases and J by 4 bases, with 15 bases left in between. The CDR3 has 16 residues.

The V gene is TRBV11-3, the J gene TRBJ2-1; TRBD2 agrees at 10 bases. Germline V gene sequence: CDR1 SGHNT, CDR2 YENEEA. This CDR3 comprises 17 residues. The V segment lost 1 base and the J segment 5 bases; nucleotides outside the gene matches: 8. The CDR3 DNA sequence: TGTGCCAGCAGCTTAGCGTCGGCTAGCGGGAGCCACAATGAGCAGTTCTTC. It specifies CASSLASASGSHNEQFF.

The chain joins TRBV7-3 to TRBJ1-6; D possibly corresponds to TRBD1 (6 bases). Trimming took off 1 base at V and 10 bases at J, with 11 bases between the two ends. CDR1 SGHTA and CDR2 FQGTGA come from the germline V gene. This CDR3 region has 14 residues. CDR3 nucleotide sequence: TGTGCCAGCAGCTTAAGGGGGCAGGGGTCACCCCTCCACTTT. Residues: CASSLRGQGSPLHF.

CDR3 in DNA: TGTGCCAGCAGCCGCGGGGCAAGACTTAATGAAAAACTGTTTTTT. As protein: CASSRGARLNEKLFF. The V and J genes are TRBV4-2 and TRBJ1-4, with D perhaps matching TRBD1 (5 bases). The germline V and J ends were trimmed by 4 bases and 4 bases, with 13 bases remaining between them. CDR1 is LGHNA and CDR2 is YNFKEQ in the germline V gene. This CDR3 is built from 15 residues.

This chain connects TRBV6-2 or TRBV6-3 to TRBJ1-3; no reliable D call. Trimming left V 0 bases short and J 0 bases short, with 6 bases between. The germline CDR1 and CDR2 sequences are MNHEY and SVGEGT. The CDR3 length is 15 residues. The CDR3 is CASSYSRSSGNTIYF. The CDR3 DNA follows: TGTGCCAGCAGTTACTCGAGGAGCTCTGGAAACACCATATATTTT.

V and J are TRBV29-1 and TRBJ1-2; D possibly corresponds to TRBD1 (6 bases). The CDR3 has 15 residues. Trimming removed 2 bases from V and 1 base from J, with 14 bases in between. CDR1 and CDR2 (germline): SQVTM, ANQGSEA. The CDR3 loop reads CSVEYGDIYNYGYTF. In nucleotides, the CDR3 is TGCAGCGTTGAATACGGGGACATTTATAACTATGGCTACACCTTC.

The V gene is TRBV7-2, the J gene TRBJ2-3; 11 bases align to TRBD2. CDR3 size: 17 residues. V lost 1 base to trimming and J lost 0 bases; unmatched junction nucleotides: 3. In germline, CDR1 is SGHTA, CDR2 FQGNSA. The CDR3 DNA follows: TGTGCCAGCAGCTTAGTTCGACTAGCGGGGAGCACAGATACGCAGTATTTT. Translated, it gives CASSLVRLAGSTDTQYF.

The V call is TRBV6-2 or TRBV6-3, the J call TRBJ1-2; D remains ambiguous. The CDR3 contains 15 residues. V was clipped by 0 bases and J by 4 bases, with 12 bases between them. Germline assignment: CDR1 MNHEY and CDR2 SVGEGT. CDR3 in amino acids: CASSYSAGISYGYTF. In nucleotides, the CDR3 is TGTGCCAGCAGTTACTCTGCAGGCATTTCCTATGGCTACACCTTC.

Written as DNA, the CDR3 is TGTGCCAGCAGTGTCCCCAGTGATTATGGCTACACCTTC. As protein: CASSVPSDYGYTF. The V call is TRBV2, the J call TRBJ1-2; D remains unclear. Trimming shortened V by 4 bases and J by 5 bases, and 11 bases separated the two germline ends. The CDR3 contains 13 residues. Germline V gene sequence: CDR1 SNHLY, CDR2 FYNNEI.

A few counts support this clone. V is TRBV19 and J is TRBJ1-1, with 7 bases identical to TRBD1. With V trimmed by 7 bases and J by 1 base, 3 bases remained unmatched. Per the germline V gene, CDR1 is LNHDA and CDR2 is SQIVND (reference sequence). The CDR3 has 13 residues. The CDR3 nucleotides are TGTGCCAGTAACGAGGGGGCGAACACTGAAGCTTTCTTT. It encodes CASNEGANTEAFF.

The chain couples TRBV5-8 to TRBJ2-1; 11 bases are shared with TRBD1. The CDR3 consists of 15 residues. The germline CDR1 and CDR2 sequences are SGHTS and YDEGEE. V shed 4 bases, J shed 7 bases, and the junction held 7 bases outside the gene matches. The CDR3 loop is CASSGQGAFFNEQFF. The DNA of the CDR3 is TGTGCCAGCAGCGGACAGGGGGCGTTCTTTAATGAGCAGTTCTTC.